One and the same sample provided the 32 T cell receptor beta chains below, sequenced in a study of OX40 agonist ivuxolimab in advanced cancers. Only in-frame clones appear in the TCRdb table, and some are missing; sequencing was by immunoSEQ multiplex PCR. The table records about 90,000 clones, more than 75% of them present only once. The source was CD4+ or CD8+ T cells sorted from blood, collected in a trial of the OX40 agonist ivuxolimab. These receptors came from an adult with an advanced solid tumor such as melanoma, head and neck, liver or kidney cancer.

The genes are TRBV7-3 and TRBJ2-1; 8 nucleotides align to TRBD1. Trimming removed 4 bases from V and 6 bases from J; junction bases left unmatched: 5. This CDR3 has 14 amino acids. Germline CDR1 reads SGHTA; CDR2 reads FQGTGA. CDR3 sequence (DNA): TGTGCCAGCAGCTACGGACAGGGTTCCAATGAGCAGTTCTTC. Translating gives CASSYGQGSNEQFF.

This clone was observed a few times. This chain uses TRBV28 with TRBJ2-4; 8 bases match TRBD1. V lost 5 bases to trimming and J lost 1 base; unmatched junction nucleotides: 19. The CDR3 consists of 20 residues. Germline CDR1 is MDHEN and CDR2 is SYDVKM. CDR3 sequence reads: CASSILGQGVYGVAKNIQYF. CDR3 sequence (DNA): TGTGCCAGCAGTATTCTAGGACAGGGTGTTTACGGTGTGGCCAAAAACATTCAGTACTTC.

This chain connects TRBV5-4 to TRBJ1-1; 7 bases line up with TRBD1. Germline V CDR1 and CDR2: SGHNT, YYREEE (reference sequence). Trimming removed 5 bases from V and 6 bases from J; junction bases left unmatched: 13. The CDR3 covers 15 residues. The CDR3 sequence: CASSSSRQGNAEAFF. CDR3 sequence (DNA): TGTGCCAGCAGTTCGAGCCGACAGGGCAACGCTGAAGCTTTCTTT.

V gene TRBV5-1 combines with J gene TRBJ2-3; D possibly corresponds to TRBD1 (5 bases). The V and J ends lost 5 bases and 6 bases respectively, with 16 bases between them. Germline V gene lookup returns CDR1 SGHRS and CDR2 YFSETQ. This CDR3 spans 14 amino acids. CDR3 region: CASRLGARMDTQYF. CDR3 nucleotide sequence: TGCGCCAGCAGATTAGGGGCCCGAATGGATACGCAGTATTTT.

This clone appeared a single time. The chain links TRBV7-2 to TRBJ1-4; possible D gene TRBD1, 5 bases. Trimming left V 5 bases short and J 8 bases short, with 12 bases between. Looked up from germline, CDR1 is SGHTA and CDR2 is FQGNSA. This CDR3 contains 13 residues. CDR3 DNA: TGTGCCAGCAGCCGACAGATAGGGGAAAAACTGTTTTTT. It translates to CASSRQIGEKLFF. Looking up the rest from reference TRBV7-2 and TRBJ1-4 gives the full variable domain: GAGVSQSPSNKVTEKGKDVELRCDPISGHTALYWYRQSLGQGLEFLIYFQGNSAPDKSGLPSDRFSAERTGGSVSTLTIQRTQQEDSAVYLCASSRQIGEKLFFGSGTQLSVL.

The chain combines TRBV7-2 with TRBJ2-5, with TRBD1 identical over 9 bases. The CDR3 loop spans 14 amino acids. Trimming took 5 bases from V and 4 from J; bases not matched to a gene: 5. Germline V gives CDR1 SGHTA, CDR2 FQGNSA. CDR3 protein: CASSKGTGRETQYF. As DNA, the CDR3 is TGTGCCAGCAGCAAAGGGACAGGGCGAGAGACCCAGTACTTC. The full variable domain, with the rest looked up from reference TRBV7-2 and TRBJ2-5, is GAGVSQSPSNKVTEKGKDVELRCDPISGHTALYWYRQSLGQGLEFLIYFQGNSAPDKSGLPSDRFSAERTGGSVSTLTIQRTQQEDSAVYLCASSKGTGRETQYFGPGTRLLVL.

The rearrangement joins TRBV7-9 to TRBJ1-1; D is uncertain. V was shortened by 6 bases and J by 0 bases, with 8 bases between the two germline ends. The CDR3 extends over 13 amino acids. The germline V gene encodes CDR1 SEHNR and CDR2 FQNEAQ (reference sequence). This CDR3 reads CASSRLLNTEAFF. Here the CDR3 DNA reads TGTGCCAGCAGTCGGCTTTTGAACACTGAAGCTTTCTTT.

The CDR3 DNA follows: TGTGCCAGCAGCTCCGGGACCAGGACTGAAGCTTTCTTT. This encodes CASSSGTRTEAFF. The chain uses TRBV7-9 and TRBJ1-1; D is perhaps TRBD1 (5 bases). The V and J ends lost 4 bases and 5 bases respectively, with 11 bases between them. CDR1 and CDR2 from the germline V gene are SEHNR and FQNEAQ (reference sequence). The CDR3 sequence is 13 residues long.

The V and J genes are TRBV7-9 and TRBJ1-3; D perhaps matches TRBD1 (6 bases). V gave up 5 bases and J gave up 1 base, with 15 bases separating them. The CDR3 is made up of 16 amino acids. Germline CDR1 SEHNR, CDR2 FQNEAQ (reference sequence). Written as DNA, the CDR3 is TGTGCCAGCAGCCCCCCACAGGGCGGTTCTGGAAACACCATATATTTT. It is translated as CASSPPQGGSGNTIYF. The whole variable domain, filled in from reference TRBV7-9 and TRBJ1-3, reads DTGVSQNPRHKITKRGQNVTFRCDPISEHNRLYWYRQTLGQGPEFLTYFQNEAQLEKSRLLSDRFSAERPKGSFSTLEIQRTEQGDSAMYLCASSPPQGGSGNTIYFGEGSWLTVV.

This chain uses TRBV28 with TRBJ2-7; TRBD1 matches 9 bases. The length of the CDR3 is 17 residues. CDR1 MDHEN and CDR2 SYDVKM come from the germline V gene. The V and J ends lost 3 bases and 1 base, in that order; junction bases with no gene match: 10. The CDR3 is CASSLGQGFPTSYEQYF. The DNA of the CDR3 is TGTGCCAGCAGTTTGGGACAGGGATTCCCTACTTCCTACGAGCAGTACTTC.

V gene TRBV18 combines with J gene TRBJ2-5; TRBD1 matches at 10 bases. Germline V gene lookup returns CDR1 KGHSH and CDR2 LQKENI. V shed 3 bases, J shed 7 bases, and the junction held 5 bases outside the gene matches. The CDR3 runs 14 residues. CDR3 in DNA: TGTGCCAGCTCACCCGGACAGGGGGGCTCGACCCAGTACTTC. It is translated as CASSPGQGGSTQYF.

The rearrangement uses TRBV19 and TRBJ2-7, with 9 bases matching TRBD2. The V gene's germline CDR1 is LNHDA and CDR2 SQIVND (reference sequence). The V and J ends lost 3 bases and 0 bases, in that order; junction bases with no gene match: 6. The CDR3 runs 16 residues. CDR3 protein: CASSITSGLHSYEQYF. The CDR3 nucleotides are TGTGCCAGTAGTATCACTAGCGGGCTGCACTCCTACGAGCAGTACTTC.

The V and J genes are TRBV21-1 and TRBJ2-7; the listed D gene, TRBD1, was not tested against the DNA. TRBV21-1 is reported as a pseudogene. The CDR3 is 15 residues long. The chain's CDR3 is CASSNNTGDLDEQYF. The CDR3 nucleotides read TGTGCCAGCAGCAATAACACAGGGGATCTCGACGAGCAGTACTTC.

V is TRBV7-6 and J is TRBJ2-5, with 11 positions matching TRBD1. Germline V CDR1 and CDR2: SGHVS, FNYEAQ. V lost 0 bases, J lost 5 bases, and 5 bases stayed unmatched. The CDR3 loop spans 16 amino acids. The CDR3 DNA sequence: TGTGCCAGCAGCTTAGCCGGACAGGGGGCCAGGGAGACCCAGTACTTC. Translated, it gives CASSLAGQGARETQYF.

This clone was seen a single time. This CDR3 reads CASSVTRAGGGKNIQYF. CDR3 nucleotides: TGTGCCAGCAGTGTAACTAGGGCGGGAGGAGGGAAAAACATTCAGTACTTC. The V and J genes are TRBV2 and TRBJ2-4; 8 bases are shared with TRBD2. This CDR3 contains 17 residues. V shed 4 bases, J shed 4 bases, and the junction held 12 bases outside the gene matches. CDR1 is SNHLY, CDR2 FYNNEI, per germline.

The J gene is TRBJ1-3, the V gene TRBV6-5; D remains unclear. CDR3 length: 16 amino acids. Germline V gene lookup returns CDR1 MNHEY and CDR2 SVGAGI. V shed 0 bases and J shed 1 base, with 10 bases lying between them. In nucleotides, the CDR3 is TGTGCCAGCAGTTACTCGTCGGGCCAATCTGGAAACACCATATATTTT. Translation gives CASSYSSGQSGNTIYF.

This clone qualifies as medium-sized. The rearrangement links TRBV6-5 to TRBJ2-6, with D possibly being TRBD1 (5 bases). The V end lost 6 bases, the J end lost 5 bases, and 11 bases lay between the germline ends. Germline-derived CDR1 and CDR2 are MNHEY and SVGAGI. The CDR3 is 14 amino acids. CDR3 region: CASRQGVRANVLTF. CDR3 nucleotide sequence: TGTGCCAGCAGGCAAGGGGTACGGGCCAACGTCCTGACTTTC.

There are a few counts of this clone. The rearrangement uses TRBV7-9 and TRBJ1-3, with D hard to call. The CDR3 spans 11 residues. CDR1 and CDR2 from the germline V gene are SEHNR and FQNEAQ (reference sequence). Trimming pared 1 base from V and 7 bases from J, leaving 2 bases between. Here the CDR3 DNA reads TGTGCCAGCAGCTTAGATAACACCATATATTTT. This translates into CASSLDNTIYF.

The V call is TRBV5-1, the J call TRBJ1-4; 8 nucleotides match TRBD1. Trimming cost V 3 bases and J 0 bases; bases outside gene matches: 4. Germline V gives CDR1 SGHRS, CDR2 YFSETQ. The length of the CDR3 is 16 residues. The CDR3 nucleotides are TGCGCCAGCAGCTGGACAGGGACCACAACTAATGAAAAACTGTTTTTT. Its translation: CASSWTGTTTNEKLFF.

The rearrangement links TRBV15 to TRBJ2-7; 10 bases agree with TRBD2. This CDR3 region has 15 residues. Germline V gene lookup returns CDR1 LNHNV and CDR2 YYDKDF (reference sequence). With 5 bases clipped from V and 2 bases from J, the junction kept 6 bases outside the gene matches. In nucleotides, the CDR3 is TGTGCCACCAGCGGGAAGCGGGGGGGCCCCTACGAGCAGTACTTC. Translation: CATSGKRGGPYEQYF.

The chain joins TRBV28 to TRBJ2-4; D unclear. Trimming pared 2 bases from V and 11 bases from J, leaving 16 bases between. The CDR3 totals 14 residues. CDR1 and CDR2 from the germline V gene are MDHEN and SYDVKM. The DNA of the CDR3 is TGTGCCAGCAGTTTAGTACGCGGTTTTGGGGTTCAGTACTTC. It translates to CASSLVRGFGVQYF. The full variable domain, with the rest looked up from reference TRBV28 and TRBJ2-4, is DVKVTQSSRYLVKRTGEKVFLECVQDMDHENMFWYRQDPGLGLRLIYFSYDVKMKEKGDIPEGYSVSREKKERFSLILESASTNQTSMYLCASSLVRGFGVQYFGAGTRLSVL.

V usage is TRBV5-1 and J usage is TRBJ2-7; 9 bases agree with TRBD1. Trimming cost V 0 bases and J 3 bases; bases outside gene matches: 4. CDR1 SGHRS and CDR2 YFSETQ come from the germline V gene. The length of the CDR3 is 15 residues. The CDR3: CASSLGGTGNYEQYF. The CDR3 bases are TGCGCCAGCAGCTTGGGGGGGACAGGGAACTACGAGCAGTACTTC.

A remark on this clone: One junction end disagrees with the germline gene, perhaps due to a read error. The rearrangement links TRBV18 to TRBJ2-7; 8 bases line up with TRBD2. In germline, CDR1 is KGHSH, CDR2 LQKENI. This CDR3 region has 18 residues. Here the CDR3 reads CASSPQGGSGESSYEQYF. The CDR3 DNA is TGTGCCAGCTCCCCACAAGGGGGTAGCGGGGAGAGCTCCTACGAGCAGTACTTC.

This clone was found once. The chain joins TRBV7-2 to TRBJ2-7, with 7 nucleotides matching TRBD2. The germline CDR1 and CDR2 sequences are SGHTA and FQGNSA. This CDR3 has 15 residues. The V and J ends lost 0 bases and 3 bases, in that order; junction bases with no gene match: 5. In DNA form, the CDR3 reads TGTGCCAGCAGCTTAGCCGGGGGGTTAAACTACGAGCAGTACTTC. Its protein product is CASSLAGGLNYEQYF.

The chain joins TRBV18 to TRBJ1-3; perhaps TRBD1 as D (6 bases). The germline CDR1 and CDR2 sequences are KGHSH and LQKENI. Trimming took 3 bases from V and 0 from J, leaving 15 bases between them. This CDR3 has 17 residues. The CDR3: CASSPRGSGASGNTIYF. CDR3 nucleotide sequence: TGTGCCAGCTCACCGCGGGGGTCAGGGGCCTCTGGAAACACCATATATTTT.

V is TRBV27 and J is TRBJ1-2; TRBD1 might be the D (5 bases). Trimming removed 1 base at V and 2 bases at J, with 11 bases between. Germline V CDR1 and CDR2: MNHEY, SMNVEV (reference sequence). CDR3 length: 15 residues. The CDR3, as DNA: TGTGCCAGCAGTTTATACCCCGGGGGGAACTATGGCTACACCTTC. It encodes CASSLYPGGNYGYTF.

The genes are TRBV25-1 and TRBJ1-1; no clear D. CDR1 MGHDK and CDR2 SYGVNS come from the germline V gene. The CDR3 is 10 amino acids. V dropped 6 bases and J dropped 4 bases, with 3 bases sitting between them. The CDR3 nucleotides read TGTGCCAGCAGGGCCACTGAAGCTTTCTTT. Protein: CASRATEAFF.

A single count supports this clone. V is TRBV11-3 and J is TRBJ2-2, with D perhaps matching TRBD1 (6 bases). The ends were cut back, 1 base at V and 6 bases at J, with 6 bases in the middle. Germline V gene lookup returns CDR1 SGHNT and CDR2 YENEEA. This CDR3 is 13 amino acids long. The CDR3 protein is CASSLGGPGELFF. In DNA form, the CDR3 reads TGTGCCAGCAGCTTAGGGGGGCCCGGGGAGCTGTTTTTT.

CDR3 amino acids: CASSPPLEGVTDTQYF. CDR3 in DNA: TGTGCCAGCTCACCACCACTAGAGGGAGTAACAGATACGCAGTATTTT. This chain connects TRBV18 to TRBJ2-3; possible D gene TRBD2, 5 bases. This CDR3 is built from 16 residues. V dropped 0 bases and J dropped 3 bases, with 13 bases sitting between them. Germline CDR1 and CDR2: KGHSH and LQKENI.

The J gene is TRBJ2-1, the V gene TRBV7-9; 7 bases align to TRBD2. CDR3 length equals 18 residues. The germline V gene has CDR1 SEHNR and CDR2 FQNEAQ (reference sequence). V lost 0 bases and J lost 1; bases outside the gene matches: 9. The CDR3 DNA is TGTGCCAGCAGCTTAGCGCGGGCTAGCGGCCCATCCTACAATGAGCAGTTCTTC. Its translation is CASSLARASGPSYNEQFF.

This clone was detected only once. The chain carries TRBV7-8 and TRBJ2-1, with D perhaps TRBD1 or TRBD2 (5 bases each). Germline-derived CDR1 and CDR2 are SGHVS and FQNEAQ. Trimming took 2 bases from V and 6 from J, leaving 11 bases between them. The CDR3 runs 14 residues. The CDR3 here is CASSLTGPRNEQFF. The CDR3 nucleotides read TGTGCCAGCAGCTTAACGGGACCGCGCAATGAGCAGTTCTTC.

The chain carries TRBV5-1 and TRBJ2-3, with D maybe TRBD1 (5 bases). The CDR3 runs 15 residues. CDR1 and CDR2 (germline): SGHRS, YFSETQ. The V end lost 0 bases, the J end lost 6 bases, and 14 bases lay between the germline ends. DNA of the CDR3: TGCGCCAGCAGCTTGGGAGCCAGGGCCCCCGATACGCAGTATTTT. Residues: CASSLGARAPDTQYF.